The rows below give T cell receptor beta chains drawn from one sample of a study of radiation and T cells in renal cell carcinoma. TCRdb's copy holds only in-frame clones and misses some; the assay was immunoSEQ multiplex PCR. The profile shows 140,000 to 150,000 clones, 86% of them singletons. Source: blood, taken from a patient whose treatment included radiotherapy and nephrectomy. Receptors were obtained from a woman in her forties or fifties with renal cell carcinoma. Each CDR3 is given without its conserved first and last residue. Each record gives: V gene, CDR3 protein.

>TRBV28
ASSFGRGYGYT
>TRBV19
ASSRGPQGGETQY
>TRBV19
ASSITETQY
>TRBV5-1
ASSLVGLAGQETQY
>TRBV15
ATSRGKDKGNQPQH
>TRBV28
ATRVVGRREGTEAF
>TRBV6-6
ASSVKYSNQPQH
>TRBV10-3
AISDREETQY
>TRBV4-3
ASSQAPGQGTRSDEQY
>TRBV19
ASSYVGENTEAF
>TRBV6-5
ASSGEGTYEQY
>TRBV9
ASSAPNTEAF
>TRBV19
ASRRTGGPQSDYEQY
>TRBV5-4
ASSLVAEKETQY
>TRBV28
ASSLPQATGYGYT
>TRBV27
ASTAIGGNTIY
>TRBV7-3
ASSLNSGANVLT
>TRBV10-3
AALGGGDTQY
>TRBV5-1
ASSSSGTSSFREQF
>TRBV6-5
ATLRLGSTDTQY